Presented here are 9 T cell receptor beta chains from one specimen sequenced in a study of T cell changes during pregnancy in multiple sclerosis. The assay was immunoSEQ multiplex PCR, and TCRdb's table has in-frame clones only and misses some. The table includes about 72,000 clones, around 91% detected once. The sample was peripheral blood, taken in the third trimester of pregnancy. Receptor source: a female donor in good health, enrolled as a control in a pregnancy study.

This CDR3 is CASSFTGQTYEQYF. The CDR3 DNA reads as TGTGCCAGCAGTTTCACCGGACAGACCTACGAGCAGTACTTC. The genes are TRBV27 and TRBJ2-7; perhaps TRBD1 as D (6 bases). V was shortened by 3 bases and J by 2 bases, with 11 bases between the two germline ends. This CDR3 has 14 residues. Germline assignment: CDR1 MNHEY and CDR2 SMNVEV (reference sequence).

The CDR3 sequence is CASTLTFGSAEGYTF. As DNA, the CDR3 is TGTGCCAGCACCTTGACTTTCGGGAGCGCGGAGGGCTACACCTTC. The chain links TRBV6-4 to TRBJ1-2; D unresolved. The CDR3 runs to 15 residues. Trimming took 7 bases from V and 8 from J, leaving 23 bases between them. Germline V gene sequence: CDR1 MRHNA, CDR2 SNTAGT.

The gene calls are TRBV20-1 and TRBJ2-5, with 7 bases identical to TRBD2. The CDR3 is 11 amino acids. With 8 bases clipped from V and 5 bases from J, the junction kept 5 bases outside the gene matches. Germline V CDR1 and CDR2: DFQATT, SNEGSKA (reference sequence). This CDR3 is CSSEAGETQYF. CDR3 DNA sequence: TGCAGTAGCGAAGCGGGGGAGACCCAGTACTTC.

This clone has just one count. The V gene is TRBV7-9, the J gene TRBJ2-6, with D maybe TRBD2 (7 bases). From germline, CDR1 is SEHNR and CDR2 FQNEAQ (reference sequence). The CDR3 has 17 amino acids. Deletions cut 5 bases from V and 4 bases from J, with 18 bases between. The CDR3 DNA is TGTGCCAGCAGCCTGGGGGGGGGCGCGTCCGGGGCCAACGTCCTGACTTTC. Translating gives CASSLGGGASGANVLTF.

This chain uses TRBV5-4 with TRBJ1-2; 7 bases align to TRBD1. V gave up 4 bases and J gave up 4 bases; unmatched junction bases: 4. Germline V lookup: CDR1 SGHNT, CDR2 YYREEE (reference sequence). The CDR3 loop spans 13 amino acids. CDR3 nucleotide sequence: TGTGCCAGCAGCGTACAGGGGTCCTATGGCTACACCTTC. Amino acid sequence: CASSVQGSYGYTF.

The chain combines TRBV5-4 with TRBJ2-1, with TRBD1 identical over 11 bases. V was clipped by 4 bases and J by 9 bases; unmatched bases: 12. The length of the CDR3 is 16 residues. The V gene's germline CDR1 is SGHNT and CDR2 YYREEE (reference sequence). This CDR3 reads CASSGGDRGYSSEQFF. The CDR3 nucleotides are TGTGCCAGCAGCGGCGGGGACAGGGGGTATTCGAGTGAGCAGTTCTTC.

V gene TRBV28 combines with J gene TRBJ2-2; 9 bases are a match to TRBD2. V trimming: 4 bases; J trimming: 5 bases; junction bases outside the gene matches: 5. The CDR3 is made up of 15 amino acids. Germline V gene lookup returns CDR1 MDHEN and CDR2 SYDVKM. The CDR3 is CASSSWREGTGELFF. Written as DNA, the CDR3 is TGTGCCAGCAGTTCCTGGCGGGAGGGAACCGGGGAGCTGTTTTTT.

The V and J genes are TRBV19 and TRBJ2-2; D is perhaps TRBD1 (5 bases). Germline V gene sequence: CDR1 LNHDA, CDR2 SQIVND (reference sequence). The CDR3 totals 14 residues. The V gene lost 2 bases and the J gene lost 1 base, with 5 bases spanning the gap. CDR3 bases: TGTGCCAGTAGTATACAGGGGAACACCGGGGAGCTGTTTTTT. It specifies CASSIQGNTGELFF. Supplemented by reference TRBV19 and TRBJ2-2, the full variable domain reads DGGITQSPKYLFRKEGQNVTLSCEQNLNHDAMYWYRQDPGQGLRLIYYSQIVNDFQKGDIAEGYSVSREKKESFPLTVTSAQKNPTAFYLCASSIQGNTGELFFGEGSRLTVL.

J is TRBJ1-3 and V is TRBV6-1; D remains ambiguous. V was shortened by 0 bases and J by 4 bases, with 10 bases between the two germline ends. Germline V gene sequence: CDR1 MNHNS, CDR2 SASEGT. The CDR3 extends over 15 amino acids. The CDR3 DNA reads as TGTGCCAGCAGTGAAGCCGACGGGATAGGAAACACCATATATTTT. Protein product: CASSEADGIGNTIYF.